This T cell receptor beta chain was captured by sequencing in a study of shared clonotypes between healthy human individuals. The study's findings and limits: The small donor group covered limited genetic and exposure diversity.

This table comes from immunoSEQ multiplex PCR, and its TCRdb copy is limited to in-frame clones, with some not included. The data hold about half a million clones, with more than 70% observed a single time. There were no recent acute infections or vaccinations among the donors, who were healthy HIV-negative adults. Genomic DNA from unsorted samples was obtained from 80 million to 100 million PBMCs (per sample). Only one count was recorded for this clone. Its antigen remains unknown. The clonotype originates from a middle-aged woman in good health. Some clones in this sample may be carry-over from other donors' samples. Sequenced input: PBMCs.

The CDR3 protein is CAVIHGGSETQYF. DNA of the CDR3: TGTGCCGTTATCCATGGGGGGTCCGAGACCCAGTACTTC. The chain uses TRBV28 and TRBJ2-5; the D gene is possibly TRBD2 (6 bases). Germline V gene lookup returns CDR1 MDHEN and CDR2 SYDVKM. This CDR3 region has 13 residues. V was trimmed by 11 bases and J by 5 bases, leaving 18 bases between them.